Shown below are 17 T cell receptor beta chains from a single sample sequenced in a study of T cell repertoires in cytomegalovirus infection (dated by TCRdb to the late 2010s). The reads were generated on an Illumina HiSeq 1500. In-frame beta chains were kept once TCRdb had trimmed the public reads at Q25 with fastp and called clones with MiXCR. All rows with the same CDR3 protein become a single entry with the most common DNA and genes. This sample is represented by around 530,000 distinct CDR3 sequences; 26% of them were singletons. In total, the top ten clones hold 13% of the sample. The sequencing sample was made of PBMCs. The receptors were gathered from a human donor in good health (CMV status not recorded). Some clones in this sample may be carry-over from other donors' samples.

The V gene is TRBV27, the J gene TRBJ2-1; the D gene is possibly TRBD2 (5 bases). From germline, CDR1 is MNHEY and CDR2 SMNVEV (reference sequence). The CDR3 has 17 amino acids. Trimming removed 2 bases from V and 0 bases from J, with 14 bases in between. The CDR3, as DNA: TGTGCCAGCAGTTTACCCACTAGGTTTAGCTCCTACAATGAGCAGTTCTTC. Protein product: CASSLPTRFSSYNEQFF.

This clonotype was recorded a few times. The CDR3 reads CASSHGTGTSTRGYTF. DNA for the CDR3: TGTGCCAGCAGTCACGGGACGGGGACCAGCACGAGGGGCTACACCTTC. This chain connects TRBV28 to TRBJ1-2; D may be TRBD1 (5 bases). V was clipped by 5 bases and J by 8 bases, with 24 bases between them. CDR1 MDHEN and CDR2 SYDVKM come from the germline V gene. The CDR3 runs to 16 residues.

In its sample, this clonotype was seen a few times. The V gene is TRBV20-1, the J gene TRBJ2-3; either TRBD1 or TRBD2 may fit D (5 bases each). The V gene's germline CDR1 is DFQATT and CDR2 SNEGSKA (reference sequence). The CDR3 loop spans 13 amino acids. The CDR3 region has the DNA TGCAGCGCCCGAGGGCAGGGAACAGATACGCAGTATTTT. Its translation is CSARGQGTDTQYF.

This clonotype was observed a handful of times. CDR3 DNA: TGCAGCGTAGTGGATACAGGGTACCAAGAGACCCAGTACTTC. Translating gives CSVVDTGYQETQYF. The chain joins TRBV29-1 to TRBJ2-5; possible D gene TRBD1, 6 bases. V lost 6 bases and J 0 bases, leaving 14 bases between the germline ends. Germline V gives CDR1 SQVTM, CDR2 ANQGSEA. The CDR3 has 14 amino acids.

This rearrangement joins TRBV9 to TRBJ1-2, with a possible D match to TRBD1 (5 bases). The germline V and J ends were trimmed by 4 bases and 8 bases, with 15 bases remaining between them. The CDR3 loop spans 13 amino acids. CDR1 and CDR2 from the germline V gene are SGDLS and YYNGEE. The CDR3 loop reads CASSKPPRAGYTF. CDR3 DNA: TGTGCCAGCAGCAAACCTCCCAGGGCCGGCTACACCTTC.

This clonotype was seen only once. This rearrangement joins TRBV7-3 to TRBJ2-5; the D gene is possibly TRBD1 (5 bases). CDR3 length: 14 residues. Germline loops: CDR1 SGHTA, CDR2 FQGTGA. V gave up 5 bases and J gave up 0 bases, with 10 bases separating them. CDR3 bases: TGTGCCAGCAGCATCACAGGAGACCAAGAGACCCAGTACTTC. This encodes CASSITGDQETQYF.

The chain employs TRBV12-3 or TRBV12-4 and TRBJ2-1, with D tentatively TRBD1 or TRBD2 (6 bases each). V was cut by 3 bases and J by 9 bases, with 15 bases left in between. There are 14 residues in the CDR3. The CDR3 protein is CASSLGGVGSEQFF. For the CDR3, the DNA is TGTGCCAGCAGTTTGGGGGGCGTCGGGAGTGAGCAGTTCTTC.

This clonotype was seen only a few times. The gene calls are TRBV28 and TRBJ2-5; D may be TRBD1 or TRBD2 (5 bases each). The CDR3 contains 15 residues. CDR1 and CDR2 from the germline V gene are MDHEN and SYDVKM. Trimming shortened V by 5 bases and J by 2 bases, and 15 bases separated the two germline ends. CDR3 loop: CASSGTAEAQETQYF. Here the CDR3 DNA reads TGTGCCAGCAGTGGGACGGCGGAGGCACAAGAGACCCAGTACTTC.

The chain has TRBV6-6 and TRBJ1-1, with unresolved D. Trimming took 6 bases from V and 10 from J, leaving 12 bases between them. The CDR3 runs 11 residues. The germline V gene encodes CDR1 MNHNY and CDR2 SVGAGI (reference sequence). The CDR3 sequence is CASRTQIGAFF. The CDR3 DNA sequence: TGTGCCAGCAGGACTCAAATCGGAGCTTTCTTT.

This chain uses TRBV9 with TRBJ2-3, with a tentative D call TRBD2 (7 bases). The CDR3 is made up of 16 amino acids. Per germline, CDR1 SGDLS and CDR2 YYNGEE. Between the trimmed V and J ends, which lost 0 bases and 3 bases, there was a span of 14 bases. The CDR3 is CASSVEGGRGTDTQYF. CDR3 coding DNA: TGTGCCAGCAGCGTAGAAGGTGGGAGGGGGACAGATACGCAGTATTTT. Full variable domain (rest looked up from reference TRBV9 and TRBJ2-3): DSGVTQTPKHLITATGQRVTLRCSPRSGDLSVYWYQQSLDQGLQFLIQYYNGEERAKGNILERFSAQQFPDLHSELNLSSLELGDSALYFCASSVEGGRGTDTQYFGPGTRLTVL.

DNA of the CDR3: TGTGCCAGCAGCTTACCGCTGAGTCGGACCACTGAAGCTTTCTTT. This translates into CASSLPLSRTTEAFF. V usage is TRBV7-9 and J usage is TRBJ1-1, with unresolved D. V lost 2 bases and J 4 bases, leaving 14 bases between the germline ends. CDR1 and CDR2 from the germline V gene are SEHNR and FQNEAQ (reference sequence). CDR3 length equals 15 residues.

This clonotype occurred a few times. The J gene is TRBJ1-6, the V gene TRBV2; D uncertain. Germline V gives CDR1 SNHLY, CDR2 FYNNEI. Trimming removed 3 bases from V and 8 bases from J, with 14 bases in between. The CDR3 is 15 amino acids. The chain's CDR3 is CASSDLDTGDSPLHF. CDR3 bases: TGTGCCAGCAGTGATTTGGATACCGGGGATTCACCCCTCCACTTT.

J is TRBJ2-7 and V is TRBV12-3 or TRBV12-4; D call uncertain. V was clipped by 3 bases and J by 4 bases, with 10 bases between them. This CDR3 has 13 residues. Written as DNA, the CDR3 is TGTGCCAGCAGTTTTCACGTTACTTACGAGCAGTACTTC. Its translation: CASSFHVTYEQYF.

A few counts support this clonotype. This chain connects TRBV29-1 to TRBJ2-7; D is uncertain. The CDR3 extends over 12 amino acids. CDR1 is SQVTM and CDR2 is ANQGSEA in the germline V gene. V dropped 6 bases and J dropped 9 bases, with 18 bases sitting between them. The CDR3 protein is CSVADPYLGQYF. The CDR3 DNA reads as TGCAGCGTCGCGGATCCCTACCTGGGGCAGTACTTC.

The V and J genes are TRBV7-2 and TRBJ2-5, with D tentatively TRBD2 (7 bases). The germline V gene encodes CDR1 SGHTA and CDR2 FQGNSA. Trimming shortened V by 9 bases and J by 0 bases, and 17 bases separated the two germline ends. CDR3 length: 15 residues. CDR3 nucleotide sequence: TGTGCCAGTCGGGCTAGCGGACAGTACCAAGAGACCCAGTACTTC. This sequence encodes CASRASGQYQETQYF.

This chain connects TRBV28 to TRBJ2-3, with 10 bases identical to TRBD1. This CDR3 spans 13 amino acids. The junction had 1 base not matched to a gene; V was cut back by 5 bases and J by 5 bases. CDR1 MDHEN and CDR2 SYDVKM come from the germline V gene. Here the CDR3 reads CASSGTGVDTQYF. The CDR3 DNA reads as TGTGCCAGCAGTGGGACAGGGGTAGATACGCAGTATTTT.

This clonotype showed up many times. V usage is TRBV6-5 and J usage is TRBJ1-1; D uncertain. Per the germline V gene, CDR1 is MNHEY and CDR2 is SVGAGI. V dropped 2 bases and J dropped 1 base, with 5 bases sitting between them. This CDR3 contains 13 residues. The CDR3 loop is CASSYKRNTEAFF. In DNA, the CDR3 is TGTGCCAGCAGTTACAAGCGGAACACTGAAGCTTTCTTT.